This T cell receptor (beta chain) was identified in a study of shared clonotypes between healthy human individuals. Study results and caveats: Among donors, sharing of clonotypes was expected to be affected by sequencing depth. Shared across a few donors were roughly 5% of the naive CD4 clonotypes.

The CDR3 extends over 15 amino acids. Trimming removed 2 bases from V and 0 bases from J, with 8 bases in between. The V gene's germline CDR1 is LNHDA and CDR2 SQIVND (reference sequence). Concerning this clone itself: Its antigen is not identified. The sample has other DNA sequences that encode this CDR3 too.

The table came from immunoSEQ multiplex PCR; TCRdb's copy has only in-frame clones and leaves some out. The sample yields 2.3 million or so clones, 85% to 95% seen once. This chain joins TRBV19 and TRBJ1-5; D gene unclear. Sequenced sample: naive CD4+ T cells from PBMCs. The subset: CD45RA+ positively selected. This sequence was found in a man younger than 35 in good health. Some clones in this sample may be carry-over from other donors' samples. CDR3 sequence: CASSIRGSSNQPQHF. CDR3 DNA sequence: TGTGCCAGTAGTATAAGAGGGAGTAGCAATCAGCCCCAGCATTTT.